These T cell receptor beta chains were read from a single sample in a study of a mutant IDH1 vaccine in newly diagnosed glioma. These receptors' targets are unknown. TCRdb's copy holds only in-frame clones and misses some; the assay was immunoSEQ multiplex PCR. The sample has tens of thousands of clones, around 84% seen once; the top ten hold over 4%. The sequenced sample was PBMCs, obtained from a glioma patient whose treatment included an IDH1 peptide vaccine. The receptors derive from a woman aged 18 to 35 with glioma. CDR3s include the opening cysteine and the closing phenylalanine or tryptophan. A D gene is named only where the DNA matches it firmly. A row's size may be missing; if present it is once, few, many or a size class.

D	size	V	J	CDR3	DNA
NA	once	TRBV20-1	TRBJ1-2	CSAKRTYGYTF	TGCAGTGCTAAAAGAACCTATGGCTACACCTTC
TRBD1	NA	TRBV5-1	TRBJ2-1	CASSREGQNYNEQFF	TGCGCCAGCAGCAGAGAGGGACAGAACTACAATGAGCAGTTCTTC
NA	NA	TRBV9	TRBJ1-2	CASSVGLMDSGYTF	TGTGCCAGCAGCGTAGGTCTCATGGACTCTGGCTACACCTTC
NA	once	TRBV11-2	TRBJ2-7	CASSLSNEQYF	TGTGCCAGCAGCTTGTCAAACGAGCAGTACTTC
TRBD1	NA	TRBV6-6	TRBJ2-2	CAARQGRGNTGELFF	TGTGCCGCGAGACAGGGCCGCGGCAACACCGGGGAGCTGTTTTTT
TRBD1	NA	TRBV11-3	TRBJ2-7	CASSSPRGLNSYEQYF	TGTGCCAGCAGCTCCCCCAGGGGGCTCAACTCCTACGAGCAGTACTTC
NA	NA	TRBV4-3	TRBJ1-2	CASSHRGGVGYGYTF	TGCGCCAGCAGCCATCGAGGAGGGGTGGGCTATGGCTACACCTTC
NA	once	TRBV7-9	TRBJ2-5	CASSPQAILQETQYF	TGTGCCAGCAGCCCCCAAGCGATACTACAAGAGACCCAGTACTTC
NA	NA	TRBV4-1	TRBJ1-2	CASSQDRANYGYTF	TGCGCCAGCAGCCAAGACAGGGCTAACTATGGCTACACCTTC
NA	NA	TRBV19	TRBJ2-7	CASSPASGATISFSYEQYF	TGTGCCAGTAGCCCGGCCTCAGGGGCCACTATTTCTTTCTCCTACGAGCAGTACTTC
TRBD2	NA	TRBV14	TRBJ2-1	CASSQDPRTSGGRSYNEQFF	TGTGCCAGCAGCCAAGATCCTAGGACTAGCGGGGGGCGAAGCTACAATGAGCAGTTCTTC
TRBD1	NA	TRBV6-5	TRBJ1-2	CASSYLAGGGYTF	TGTGCCAGCAGTTACCTGGCAGGGGGCGGCTACACCTTC
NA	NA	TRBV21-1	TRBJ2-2	CASSKGTDSTGGELFF	TGTGCCAGCAGCAAAGGCACGGACTCCACCGGGGGGGAGCTGTTTTTT
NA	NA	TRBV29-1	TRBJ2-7	CSVTTPSYEQYF	TGCAGCGTTACAACACCATCCTACGAGCAGTACTTC